The 15 T cell receptor beta chains reported below all come from one sample, sequenced in a study of blood T cell repertoires in COVID-19. The method was immunoSEQ multiplex PCR; TCRdb's version includes in-frame clones alone and lacks a portion of them. The sample lists some 240,000 clones, 84% seen once, with about 1.5% in the top ten. What was sequenced was peripheral blood. The receptors here all came from a woman aged 40 to 50 who had recovered from COVID-19.

The chain couples TRBV2 to TRBJ1-1, with a possible D match to TRBD1 (6 bases). Trimming stripped 6 bases from V and 0 bases from J, with 11 bases between. Germline CDR1 is SNHLY and CDR2 is FYNNEI. The CDR3 has 14 residues. The DNA for the CDR3 is TGTGCCAGCAGCCTGACAGGACTGAACACTGAAGCTTTCTTT. Translating it yields CASSLTGLNTEAFF.

The genes are TRBV27 and TRBJ1-2; 8 positions match TRBD1. The ends lost 6 bases at V and 3 bases at J; junction bases unmatched: 6. CDR1 MNHEY and CDR2 SMNVEV come from the germline V gene (reference sequence). The CDR3 consists of 14 residues. As DNA, the CDR3 is TGTGCCAGCAGGGGGACAGGAGGGCACTATGGCTACACCTTC. This sequence encodes CASRGTGGHYGYTF.

The chain joins TRBV5-4 to TRBJ2-1, with 11 bases identical to TRBD2. Losses at the gene ends were 4 bases for V and 3 bases for J; bases not matched to a gene: 3. CDR1 is SGHNT and CDR2 is YYREEE in the germline V gene (reference sequence). The CDR3 has 15 residues. The CDR3 bases are TGTGCCAGCAGCCGTACTAGCGGGAGCTACAATGAGCAGTTCTTC. Encoded protein: CASSRTSGSYNEQFF.

The chain couples TRBV5-4 to TRBJ1-1; the D gene is possibly TRBD1 (5 bases). V shed 1 base and J shed 3 bases, with 10 bases lying between them. This CDR3 has 14 amino acids. CDR1 is SGHNT, CDR2 YYREEE, per germline (reference sequence). The CDR3 nucleotides read TGTGCCAGCAGCTTGAGGCAGGGCGACACTGAAGCTTTCTTT. Translating gives CASSLRQGDTEAFF.

The V and J genes are TRBV6-5 and TRBJ1-1; 7 bases line up with TRBD1. CDR3 length equals 15 residues. Germline V gene sequence: CDR1 MNHEY, CDR2 SVGAGI. V trimming: 4 bases; J trimming: 3 bases; junction bases outside the gene matches: 8. The DNA for the CDR3 is TGTGCCAGCAGTTTCGACAGGGTGAGTGACACTGAAGCTTTCTTT. Protein product: CASSFDRVSDTEAFF.

The V and J genes are TRBV2 and TRBJ2-7, with a weak D call TRBD2 (6 bases). Germline V gives CDR1 SNHLY, CDR2 FYNNEI. The CDR3 is 13 amino acids. V dropped 4 bases and J dropped 3 bases, with 10 bases sitting between them. The CDR3 sequence is CASSVRRDYEQYF. As DNA, the CDR3 is TGTGCCAGCAGTGTTCGGCGGGACTACGAGCAGTACTTC.

A few counts support this clone. The rearrangement links TRBV6-6 to TRBJ1-1, with unresolved D. This CDR3 is built from 13 residues. Germline values: CDR1 MNHNY, CDR2 SVGAGI (reference sequence). The ends were cut back, 3 bases at V and 2 bases at J, with 7 bases in the middle. The CDR3 DNA sequence: TGTGCCAGCAGTTATCGGGGAAACACTGAAGCTTTCTTT. Residues: CASSYRGNTEAFF.

This clone was picked up a small number of times. The J gene is TRBJ2-5, the V gene TRBV14; 7 bases line up with TRBD2. CDR1 and CDR2 (germline): SGHDN, FVKESK. The CDR3 consists of 18 residues. V shed 0 bases, J shed 2 bases, and the junction held 12 bases outside the gene matches. The CDR3 DNA reads as TGTGCCAGCAGCCAAGAGTGGGAGGGGAACATTAATCAAGAGACCCAGTACTTC. Translated, it gives CASSQEWEGNINQETQYF.

The rearrangement uses TRBV5-1 and TRBJ2-1; D ambiguous. Germline values: CDR1 SGHRS, CDR2 YFSETQ. CDR3 length: 15 amino acids. V shed 6 bases and J shed 0 bases, with 13 bases lying between them. The CDR3 region has the DNA TGCGCCAGCATCGAAGACCGGAGCTCCTACAATGAGCAGTTCTTC. Encoded protein: CASIEDRSSYNEQFF. Filled out from reference TRBV5-1 and TRBJ2-1, the complete variable domain reads KAGVTQTPRYLIKTRGQQVTLSCSPISGHRSVSWYQQTPGQGLQFLFEYFSETQRNKGNFPGRFSGRQFSNSRSEMNVSTLELGDSALYLCASIEDRSSYNEQFFGPGTRLTVL.

This clone was picked up many times. The V call is TRBV7-9, the J call TRBJ2-1; possibly TRBD1 for D (6 bases). V gave up 3 bases and J gave up 1 base, with 13 bases separating them. The germline V gene encodes CDR1 SEHNR and CDR2 FQNEAQ (reference sequence). The CDR3 extends over 16 amino acids. CDR3 DNA: TGTGCCAGCAGCTTGAATACAGGGTCATCCTACAATGAGCAGTTCTTC. It codes for CASSLNTGSSYNEQFF.

The chain employs TRBV5-6 and TRBJ1-2; 9 bases map to TRBD1. Germline CDR1 is SGHDT and CDR2 is YYEEEE. The V and J ends lost 1 base and 4 bases, in that order; junction bases with no gene match: 2. This CDR3 is built from 14 residues. The CDR3 protein is CASSLTDRGYGYTF. The CDR3 DNA is TGTGCCAGCAGCTTGACGGACAGGGGCTATGGCTACACCTTC.

The V gene is TRBV10-3, the J gene TRBJ1-2; the match to TRBD1 covers 7 bases. V dropped 7 bases and J dropped 4; count of bases not matched to a gene: 6. The CDR3 has 13 residues. CDR1 ENHRY and CDR2 SYGVKD come from the germline V gene. CDR3 bases: TGTGCCATCACCGGACAGGATCCCTATGGCTACACCTTC. Its protein is CAITGQDPYGYTF.

V and J are TRBV7-9 and TRBJ1-2; 7 nucleotides match TRBD1. Looked up from germline, CDR1 is SEHNR and CDR2 is FQNEAQ (reference sequence). The CDR3 runs to 14 residues. J lost 5 bases, V lost 1 base, and 4 bases had no gene match. CDR3 loop: CASSLDHRGYGYTF. The CDR3 nucleotides are TGTGCCAGCAGCTTAGATCACAGGGGTTATGGCTACACCTTC.

The chain links TRBV7-3 to TRBJ2-4; tentatively, D is TRBD2 (6 bases). With 4 bases removed from V and 9 bases from J, the gap between germline ends came to 16 bases. CDR1 and CDR2 (germline): SGHTA, FQGTGA. This CDR3 has 14 amino acids. CDR3 DNA sequence: TGTGCCAGCAGCTCCGGGAGCGAAGGAGGCATTCAGTACTTC. Translating gives CASSSGSEGGIQYF.

This clone showed up just once. J is TRBJ1-1 and V is TRBV6-5; the D gene is possibly TRBD1 (6 bases). Germline values: CDR1 MNHEY, CDR2 SVGAGI. Trimming removed 2 bases from V and 4 bases from J, with 11 bases in between. This CDR3 spans 14 amino acids. DNA for the CDR3: TGTGCCAGCAGTTACCGAAGGGGGATCACTGAAGCTTTCTTT. Its protein is CASSYRRGITEAFF.